Each of the 22 T cell receptor beta chains below was sequenced from the same sample in a study of blood T cell repertoires in COVID-19. Assay: immunoSEQ multiplex PCR; the TCRdb copy retains only in-frame clones and omits some. This table has 150,000 to 200,000 clones, 85% to 95% appearing once. Sequencing used peripheral blood. The receptors come from a woman aged 55-70 years with COVID-19, enrolled during active disease.

J is TRBJ2-5 and V is TRBV19, with D unclear. V shed 5 bases and J shed 2 bases, with 6 bases lying between them. The germline V gene encodes CDR1 LNHDA and CDR2 SQIVND (reference sequence). The length of the CDR3 is 12 residues. CDR3: CASSFSQETQYF. In nucleotides, the CDR3 is TGTGCCAGTAGTTTTTCTCAAGAGACCCAGTACTTC.

The rearrangement joins TRBV4-2 to TRBJ2-7, with TRBD2 matching 10 bases. The CDR3 is made up of 16 amino acids. The J segment lost 4 bases and the V segment lost 1 base, leaving 7 bases of the junction unmatched. CDR1 is LGHNA and CDR2 is YNFKEQ in the germline V gene. CDR3 DNA sequence: TGTGCCAGCAGCCAAGGTTTGGGACTAGCGACGTACGAGCAGTACTTC. This sequence encodes CASSQGLGLATYEQYF.

The J gene is TRBJ1-6, the V gene TRBV5-1; D is perhaps TRBD1 (5 bases). V gave up 0 bases and J gave up 4 bases, with 14 bases separating them. The CDR3 loop spans 17 amino acids. The V gene's germline CDR1 is SGHRS and CDR2 YFSETQ. CDR3 in amino acids: CASSLVGQVGYNSPLHF. The DNA for the CDR3 is TGCGCCAGCAGCTTGGTGGGGCAGGTTGGATATAATTCACCCCTCCACTTT.

This chain joins TRBV7-8 and TRBJ2-3, with TRBD1 identical over 7 bases. With V trimmed by 1 base and J by 2 bases, 6 bases remained unmatched. The CDR3 is 16 amino acids. Germline V gene sequence: CDR1 SGHVS, CDR2 FQNEAQ. As DNA, the CDR3 is TGTGCCAGCAGCTTAGTAGGACAGGCTTCCACAGATACGCAGTATTTT. Translation gives CASSLVGQASTDTQYF.

The chain carries TRBV6-6 and TRBJ1-2, with 8 bases aligning to TRBD1. CDR1 is MNHNY and CDR2 is SVGAGI in the germline V gene (reference sequence). The CDR3 contains 13 residues. With V trimmed by 5 bases and J by 6 bases, 5 bases remained unmatched. CDR3 DNA: TGTGCCAGCAGTACCAGGGGGCTGGATGGCTACACCTTC. It codes for CASSTRGLDGYTF.

This sequence joins TRBV5-5 and TRBJ2-1; TRBD2 matches 9 bases. Germline loops: CDR1 SGHKS, CDR2 YYEKEE (reference sequence). The CDR3 covers 15 residues. Trimming at V came to 4 bases and at J to 7 bases, leaving 9 bases not matched to a gene. CDR3 region: CASSPYSGGRNEQFF. The DNA of the CDR3 is TGTGCCAGCAGCCCCTATAGCGGGGGAAGGAATGAGCAGTTCTTC.

This clone was seen a single time. This chain connects TRBV5-6 to TRBJ1-1; 9 bases align to TRBD1. This CDR3 region has 17 residues. Germline V gene lookup returns CDR1 SGHDT and CDR2 YYEEEE. J lost 1 base, V lost 4 bases, and 11 bases had no gene match. This CDR3 reads CASSDLGTGLPNTEAFF. The CDR3 DNA follows: TGTGCCAGCAGCGATCTCGGGACAGGGTTGCCGAACACTGAAGCTTTCTTT.

The rearrangement uses TRBV5-1 and TRBJ1-2, with 9 bases fitting TRBD1. The length of the CDR3 is 14 residues. J gave up 7 bases and V 4 bases, and 8 bases lay outside the gene matches. Germline lookup yields CDR1 SGHRS and CDR2 YFSETQ. In nucleotides, the CDR3 is TGCGCCAGCAGCAAAGGGACAGGGCTGGTTGGCTACACCTTC. It specifies CASSKGTGLVGYTF.

V gene TRBV6-2 or TRBV6-3 combines with J gene TRBJ2-2, with 9 bases matching TRBD1. This CDR3 is 19 amino acids long. After removal of 6 bases from V and 1 base from J, the junction contained 15 bases not matched to a gene. CDR1 and CDR2 (germline): MNHEY, SVGEGT. The CDR3 spells CASSTTGGWPVGNTGELFF. The CDR3 DNA reads TGTGCCAGCAGCACGACAGGGGGATGGCCTGTGGGGAACACCGGGGAGCTGTTTTTT.

The chain links TRBV29-1 to TRBJ2-2, with a tentative D call TRBD2 (5 bases). The CDR3 spans 12 residues. V gave up 6 bases and J gave up 5 bases, with 10 bases separating them. The germline CDR1 and CDR2 sequences are SQVTM and ANQGSEA. The DNA of the CDR3 is TGCAGCGTCGAGGGTGAGACCGGGGAGCTGTTTTTT. It yields the protein CSVEGETGELFF.

V gene TRBV27 combines with J gene TRBJ2-7, with TRBD1 matching over 9 bases. The V gene's germline CDR1 is MNHEY and CDR2 SMNVEV (reference sequence). V shed 5 bases, J shed 3 bases, and the junction held 8 bases outside the gene matches. CDR3 length: 15 amino acids. The CDR3 DNA reads as TGTGCCAGCAGTAGGCCCGGGACAGGGATCTACGAGCAGTACTTC. Translating it yields CASSRPGTGIYEQYF.

V is TRBV5-5 and J is TRBJ2-1; the match to TRBD1 covers 9 bases. This CDR3 is built from 15 residues. V was clipped by 4 bases and J by 7 bases; unmatched bases: 9. Germline V gene data show CDR1 as SGHKS and CDR2 as YYEKEE (reference sequence). In nucleotides, the CDR3 is TGTGCCAGCAGCCTTGATTGGGACAGGGTAAATGAGCAGTTCTTC. It codes for CASSLDWDRVNEQFF.

The chain joins TRBV2 to TRBJ1-6; a weak D match, TRBD1 (5 bases). Between the trimmed V and J ends, which lost 6 bases and 7 bases, there was a span of 13 bases. The CDR3 extends over 14 amino acids. In germline, CDR1 is SNHLY, CDR2 FYNNEI. CDR3 bases: TGTGCCAGCAGCGCTCAGGGCTTGAATTCACCCCTCCACTTT. Amino acid sequence: CASSAQGLNSPLHF. Using reference TRBV2 and TRBJ1-6 for the parts outside the CDR3, the full variable domain is EPEVTQTPSHQVTQMGQEVILRCVPISNHLYFYWYRQILGQKVEFLVSFYNNEISEKSEIFDDQFSVERPDGSNFTLKIRSTKLEDSAMYFCASSAQGLNSPLHFGNGTRLTVT.

The chain joins TRBV18 to TRBJ1-1; D not certain. V shed 4 bases and J shed 0 bases, with 6 bases lying between them. The CDR3 length is 13 residues. Germline CDR1 is KGHSH and CDR2 is LQKENI. CDR3 residues: CASSREMNTEAFF. CDR3 in DNA: TGTGCCAGCTCACGGGAGATGAACACTGAAGCTTTCTTT.

The chain couples TRBV6-5 to TRBJ1-6, with no clear D. The germline gives CDR1 MNHEY, CDR2 SVGAGI. V was pared by 0 bases and J by 4 bases, with 10 bases between. The CDR3 has 16 amino acids. The CDR3 protein is CASSYSIYRYNSPLHF. CDR3 DNA: TGTGCCAGCAGTTACTCGATTTACAGATATAATTCACCCCTCCACTTT.

The chain employs TRBV5-8 and TRBJ1-4, with a weak D call TRBD1 (5 bases). This CDR3 has 15 residues. Trimming left V 0 bases short and J 11 bases short, with 17 bases between. In germline, CDR1 is SGHTS, CDR2 YDEGEE. The DNA of the CDR3 is TGTGCCAGCAGCTTGGTCCCCGCCCTTCCAGGGAAACTGTTTTTT. Residues: CASSLVPALPGKLFF.

The chain employs TRBV6-6 and TRBJ1-6; D is ambiguous. The CDR3 totals 15 residues. V dropped 2 bases and J dropped 5 bases, with 10 bases sitting between them. Per the germline V gene, CDR1 is MNHNY and CDR2 is SVGAGI (reference sequence). The CDR3 DNA reads TGTGCCAGCAGTTACGAGGGAGGGAATAATTCACCCCTCCACTTT. The encoded protein is CASSYEGGNNSPLHF.

V usage is TRBV6-2 or TRBV6-3 and J usage is TRBJ2-7; 7 bases fit TRBD1. With V trimmed by 3 bases and J by 6 bases, 8 bases remained unmatched. CDR1 is MNHEY, CDR2 SVGEGT, per germline. The CDR3 is 14 amino acids. CDR3 protein: CASSYTGTAVEQYF. The DNA for the CDR3 is TGTGCCAGCAGTTATACCGGGACAGCGGTCGAGCAGTACTTC.

The chain recombines TRBV7-8 with TRBJ2-3; D ambiguous. V was trimmed by 1 base and J by 4 bases, leaving 9 bases between them. The length of the CDR3 is 14 residues. The germline CDR1 and CDR2 sequences are SGHVS and FQNEAQ. CDR3 loop: CASSLGEHSDTQYF. The CDR3 DNA is TGTGCCAGCAGCTTAGGCGAGCACTCAGATACGCAGTATTTT. Based on the CDR3 plus reference TRBV7-8 and TRBJ2-3, the full variable domain is GAGVSQSPRYKVAKRGQDVALRCDPISGHVSLFWYQQALGQGPEFLTYFQNEAQLDKSGLPSDRFFAERPEGSVSTLKIQRTQQEDSAVYLCASSLGEHSDTQYFGPGTRLTVL.

J is TRBJ2-3 and V is TRBV7-3; D possibly corresponds to TRBD1 (6 bases). The CDR3 consists of 15 residues. Trimming removed 5 bases from V and 4 bases from J, with 16 bases in between. Per germline, CDR1 SGHTA and CDR2 FQGTGA. CDR3: CASSPQVGAPDTQYF. The CDR3 nucleotides are TGTGCCAGCAGCCCCCAGGTGGGGGCCCCAGATACGCAGTATTTT. Looking up the rest from reference TRBV7-3 and TRBJ2-3 gives the full variable domain: GAGVSQTPSNKVTEKGKYVELRCDPISGHTALYWYRQSLGQGPEFLIYFQGTGAADDSGLPNDRFFAVRPEGSVSTLKIQRTERGDSAVYLCASSPQVGAPDTQYFGPGTRLTVL.

The rearrangement joins TRBV7-3 to TRBJ2-7, with 8 bases identical to TRBD2. J gave up 0 bases and V 0 bases, and 7 bases lay outside the gene matches. Germline CDR1 reads SGHTA; CDR2 reads FQGTGA. There are 17 residues in the CDR3. The DNA for the CDR3 is TGTGCCAGCAGCTTAACCCCGAGCGGGGGCACCTCCTACGAGCAGTACTTC. Translated: CASSLTPSGGTSYEQYF.

V usage is TRBV27 and J usage is TRBJ1-6, with 10 bases identical to TRBD1. The CDR3 extends over 16 amino acids. Unmatched junction bases numbered 7, after V lost 4 bases and J lost 7 bases. CDR1 and CDR2 (germline): MNHEY, SMNVEV (reference sequence). The CDR3 sequence is CASSSGGQGHNSPLHF. The CDR3 region has the DNA TGTGCCAGCAGTTCAGGGGGACAGGGGCACAATTCACCCCTCCACTTT.